These T cell receptor beta chains were read from a single sample in a study of shared clonotypes between healthy human individuals. The method was immunoSEQ multiplex PCR; TCRdb's version includes in-frame clones alone and lacks a portion of them. The table has 470,000 or so clones, around 85% seen once. Specimen: PBMCs. These receptors were taken from a woman in her thirties or forties in good health. Some clones in this sample may be carry-over from other donors' samples. Each CDR3 is given with its conserved first and last residue. The order of the fields is clone size, D gene, V gene, J gene, CDR3 DNA, CDR3 protein. D genes are given only for firm matches. The size of a clone is reported for some rows only, either as once, few or many, or as a class for expanded clones.

-	-	TRBV18	TRBJ1-3	TGTGCCAGCTCACCATCCGGGACTGGAAACACCATATATTTT	CASSPSGTGNTIYF
-	-	TRBV11-3	TRBJ2-2	TGTGCCAGCAGCTTTAGATACACCGGGGAGCTGTTTTTT	CASSFRYTGELFF
-	TRBD2	TRBV28	TRBJ2-7	TGTGCCAGCAGTACGACTAGCGGGGCCTACGAGCAGTACTTC	CASSTTSGAYEQYF
-	TRBD2	TRBV29-1	TRBJ2-4	TGCAGCGTAACTAGCGGGAGGGCCGAGGCCAAAAACATTCAGTACTTC	CSVTSGRAEAKNIQYF
-	TRBD1	TRBV9	TRBJ2-7	TGTGCCAGCAGCGAGCGGTCCGGGGACAGGGACGAGCAGTACTTC	CASSERSGDRDEQYF
-	-	TRBV5-4	TRBJ2-3	TGTGCCAGCAGCTCCGTTCGGCGCACAGATACGCAGTATTTT	CASSSVRRTDTQYF
-	-	TRBV7-9	TRBJ2-2	TGTGCCAGCAGCTTCAGGGCGTACACCGGGGAGCTGTTTTTT	CASSFRAYTGELFF
-	TRBD2	TRBV5-6	TRBJ2-5	TGTGCCAGCAGCTTTAGCGGGAGCACCGAGACCCAGTACTTC	CASSFSGSTETQYF
-	TRBD2	TRBV7-2	TRBJ2-3	TGTGCCAGCAGCTATCTAGCGGGAGGGCCTGTAGATACGCAGTATTTT	CASSYLAGGPVDTQYF
-	-	TRBV4-2	TRBJ2-1	TGTGCCAGCAGCCAAGAAAGGGCCCACAATGAGCAGTTCTTC	CASSQERAHNEQFF
-	-	TRBV2	TRBJ1-1	TGTGCCAGCAGGGACCAGGCTACGAACACTGAAGCTTTCTTT	CASRDQATNTEAFF
-	TRBD1	TRBV28	TRBJ1-1	TGTGCCAGCAGTCTACAGGGGGCTTTGTGGACTGAAGCTTTCTTT	CASSLQGALWTEAFF
-	TRBD1	TRBV29-1	TRBJ1-2	TGCAGCGTTCTTGGACAGGGTTACTATGGCTACACCTTC	CSVLGQGYYGYTF
-	-	TRBV6-5	TRBJ2-7	TGTGCCAGCAGACCAAACCAACAGGGATCCGAGCAGTACTTC	CASRPNQQGSEQYF
-	TRBD1	TRBV5-1	TRBJ1-5	TGCGCCAGCAGCCAAGGGACAGCGAATCAGCCCCAGCATTTT	CASSQGTANQPQHF
-	TRBD2	TRBV7-9	TRBJ2-4	TGTGCCAGCAGCCGAAGGGGACTAGCGGTAGACATTCAGTACTTC	CASSRRGLAVDIQYF
-	-	TRBV7-2	TRBJ1-2	TGTGCCAGCAGCTTCAAGACAGAAAACTATGGCTACACCTTC	CASSFKTENYGYTF
-	-	TRBV4-2	TRBJ1-1	TGTGCCAGCAGCCAACTTGACACCCGGGGGAACACTGAAGCTTTCTTT	CASSQLDTRGNTEAFF
-	TRBD1	TRBV25-1	TRBJ2-3	TGTGCCAGCAGCCCCGGGACAGGTTCTAGCACAGATACGCAGTATTTT	CASSPGTGSSTDTQYF
-	-	TRBV7-8	TRBJ1-2	TGTGCCAGCAGCTTCTCGGGGGTCTATGGCTACACCTTC	CASSFSGVYGYTF
-	TRBD2	TRBV19	TRBJ2-7	TGTGCCAGTAGTATTGGCGGACTAGCGTATTACGAGCAGTACTTC	CASSIGGLAYYEQYF
-	TRBD2	TRBV5-1	TRBJ2-1	TGCGCCAGCAGCTTGGGAGGCGGGAGCTCAGTTGAGCAGTTCTTC	CASSLGGGSSVEQFF
-	TRBD2	TRBV29-1	TRBJ2-3	TGCAGCGTTGTTGGACTAGCGGAAAAGGGCGGCACAGATACGCAGTATTTT	CSVVGLAEKGGTDTQYF
-	TRBD1	TRBV6-6	TRBJ2-2	TGTGCCAGCAGTTTACAGGGGACAGGGCCCATGTTTTTT	CASSLQGTGPMFF
-	-	TRBV11-2	TRBJ2-1	TGTGCCAGCAGCTTAGAGGCGGAGCAGTTCTTC	CASSLEAEQFF
-	-	TRBV25-1	TRBJ1-2	TGTGCCAGCAGTGACCCCGGTGGCTATGGCTACACCTTC	CASSDPGGYGYTF
-	-	TRBV14	TRBJ1-2	TGTGCCAGCAGCCCAATTCTAACAGGGAATGGCTACACCTTC	CASSPILTGNGYTF
-	TRBD1	TRBV27	TRBJ1-5	TGTGCCAGCAGTTTCTTCGGACAGGGACGAACCCTCAATCAGCCCCAGCATTTT	CASSFFGQGRTLNQPQHF
-	-	TRBV27	TRBJ1-4	TGTGCCAGCAGGTTCTCTGGCGGGAGGGGTGGGGATGAAAAACTGTTTTTT	CASRFSGGRGGDEKLFF
once	-	TRBV2	TRBJ2-3	TGTGCCAGCAAAAACCGGGGCCACACAGATACGCAGTATTTT	CASKNRGHTDTQYF
-	-	TRBV10-3	TRBJ1-5	TGTGCCATCAGTGAGTTTTGGGGGAACCAGCCCCAGCATTTT	CAISEFWGNQPQHF
many	TRBD1	TRBV5-1	TRBJ2-7	TGCGCCAGCAGCCCGACAGGGGACCCCTACGAGCAGTACTTC	CASSPTGDPYEQYF
-	-	TRBV28	TRBJ1-5	TGTGCCAGCAGTCCCGCCCTGGGCGGGGGGAGCAATCAGCCCCAGCATTTT	CASSPALGGGSNQPQHF
-	TRBD2	TRBV6-4	TRBJ2-1	TGTGCCAGCAGTGGCGGGAGTCTCTCCTACAATGAGCAGTTCTTC	CASSGGSLSYNEQFF
-	TRBD1	TRBV18	TRBJ1-3	TGTGCCAGCTCACCACCGACAGGGCTCATCTCTGGAAACACCATATATTTT	CASSPPTGLISGNTIYF
-	-	TRBV7-6	TRBJ2-3	TGTGCCATCCAGGATAGCGGGCAGGGGGATACGCAGTATTTT	CAIQDSGQGDTQYF
-	-	TRBV7-8	TRBJ2-2	TGTGCCAGCAGCATCGGCCTTGGGACCGGGGAGCTGTTTTTT	CASSIGLGTGELFF